This T cell receptor (beta chain) was captured by sequencing in a study of T cell clonality in common variable immunodeficiency. Study-level points and caveats: Links between repertoire features and CVID complications were heterogeneity-limited.

The CDR3 is 14 residues long. The V gene's germline CDR1 is SGHRS and CDR2 YFSETQ. The ends were cut back, 3 bases at V and 2 bases at J, with 9 bases in the middle. Equal genomic DNA amounts from CVID and control samples were sequenced. Data came from immunoSEQ multiplex PCR; TCRdb stores just in-frame clones and leaves some out. The sample includes about 47,000 clones, none of them occurring once. At least ten counts were recorded for this clone. Antigen specificity is unknown. The CDR3 extends 3 residues past the end of the read, so its final part is completed from the germline J gene. V is TRBV5-1 and J is TRBJ2-1, with D maybe TRBD1 (5 bases). This clonotype originated in a person aged 18-70 years in good health. Sequencing used peripheral blood mononuclear cells. The CDR3 sequence is CASSYDSAYNEQFF. Partial CDR3 DNA: TGCGCCAGCAGCTACGACAGTGCCTACAATGAG.